The T cell receptor (beta chain) described here comes from a study of blood T cells in healthy people across ages. The sample holds a few counts of this clonotype. Every donor provided roughly 10 milliliters of peripheral blood. Germline V lookup: CDR1 SGHTA, CDR2 FQGNSA. The CDR3 length is 16 residues. V was clipped by 4 bases and J by 9 bases; unmatched bases: 9. For the second PCR, which ran for about 6 to 11 cycles, a sample-barcoded 5' primer and a J-beta primer mix were used. From the 5' RACE reads, TCRdb called clonotypes with MiXCR, one entry per CDR3 protein. Here the sample spans about 1,000,000 distinct CDR3 sequences, under 45% being singletons.

Sequencing was carried out using blood. J is TRBJ2-1 and V is TRBV7-2, with 13 bases matching TRBD2. This clonotype was sampled from an older woman in good health. The CDR3 DNA is TGTGCCAGCAGCTCCTGGACTAGCGGGAGTTCGGGTGAGCAGTTCTTC. Amino acid sequence: CASSSWTSGSSGEQFF. The whole variable domain, remainder taken from reference TRBV7-2 and TRBJ2-1, is GAGVSQSPSNKVTEKGKDVELRCDPISGHTALYWYRQSLGQGLEFLIYFQGNSAPDKSGLPSDRFSAERTGGSVSTLTIQRTQQEDSAVYLCASSSWTSGSSGEQFFGPGTRLTVL.